The rows below give T cell receptor beta chains drawn from one sample of a study of blood T cell repertoires in COVID-19. Here immunoSEQ multiplex PCR was the method, and the copy in TCRdb shows in-frame clones only, minus some. In the table there are 300,000 or so clones, 90% of which are singletons. The sequencing sample was made of PBMCs or T cells enriched from blood (not recorded which). The receptors here all came from a man aged 55 to 69 who had recovered from COVID-19. CDR3s include the opening cysteine and the closing phenylalanine or tryptophan. A D gene is named only where the DNA matches it firmly. The size of a clone is reported for some rows only, either as once, few or many, or as a class for expanded clones.

>NA|TRBJ2-7|TRBV11-3|15|TRBD2
TGTGCCAGCAGCTTAGGCGGGAGGGAACGGGGAGAGCAGTACTTC
CASSLGGRERGEQYF
>NA|TRBJ2-3|TRBV11-3|15|TRBD2
TGTGCCAGCAGCACTAGCGGGGGTATTGCAGATACGCAGTATTTT
CASSTSGGIADTQYF
>NA|TRBJ2-7|TRBV3-1/TRBV3-2|14|TRBD2
TGTGCCAGCAGCCCTCGGACTAGCGCCTACGAGCAGTACTTC
CASSPRTSAYEQYF
>NA|TRBJ1-6|TRBV9|15|NA
TGTGCCAGCAGCGTGACCGGGACAATCGTTTCACCCCTCCACTTT
CASSVTGTIVSPLHF
>NA|TRBJ2-1|TRBV5-1|16|TRBD2
TGCGCCAGCAGCTTCCTAGCGGGAGGGACCTACAATGAGCAGTTCTTC
CASSFLAGGTYNEQFF
>NA|TRBJ1-5|TRBV2|15|NA
TGTGCCAGCAGTTATCCTCAGGGCGGCAATCAGCCCCAGCATTTT
CASSYPQGGNQPQHF
>NA|TRBJ2-7|TRBV7-3|14|TRBD1
TGTGCCAGCAGCTTGGCAGGGGGTATCTACGAGCAGTACTTC
CASSLAGGIYEQYF
>NA|TRBJ1-1|TRBV5-4|13|TRBD1
TGTGCCAGCAGCCACAGGGGGAACACTGAAGCTTTCTTT
CASSHRGNTEAFF
>NA|TRBJ1-3|TRBV6-5|14|NA
TGTGCCAGCAAGCCATCTTACTCTGGAAACACCATATATTTT
CASKPSYSGNTIYF
>NA|TRBJ1-4|TRBV7-8|15|NA
TGTGCCAGCAGCTTAGAAGGGGGTACCTATGAAAAACTGTTTTTT
CASSLEGGTYEKLFF
>NA|TRBJ1-5|TRBV6-5|13|TRBD1
TGTGCCAGCAGGGCAGGGGGTAATCAGCCCCAGCATTTT
CASRAGGNQPQHF
>once|TRBJ2-5|TRBV10-3|17|TRBD2
TGTGCCATCAGTGAGTCGGTCTCATCTGAGCGGGAGGGGACCCAGTACTTC
CAISESVSSEREGTQYF
>once|TRBJ2-1|TRBV9|15|TRBD2
TGTGCCAGCAGCGGCTCGAGCGGGAGGGCGGATGAGCAGTTCTTC
CASSGSSGRADEQFF
>few|TRBJ2-5|TRBV18|14|TRBD1
TGTGCCAGCTCACCTACAGGGGTAGGAGAGACCCAGTACTTC
CASSPTGVGETQYF
>NA|TRBJ2-2|TRBV18|15|NA
TGTGCCAGCTCACCACCTAGCGCAAACACCGGGGAGCTGTTTTTT
CASSPPSANTGELFF
>few|TRBJ2-2|TRBV24-1|14|NA
TGTGCCACCAGACAGACAGGGAACACCGGGGAGCTGTTTTTT
CATRQTGNTGELFF
>NA|TRBJ1-2|TRBV3-1/TRBV3-2|15|NA
TGTGCCAGCAGCCAGTGGGGCCAGGGTGGAAATGGCTACACCTTC
CASSQWGQGGNGYTF
>NA|TRBJ1-6|TRBV6-5|13|TRBD1
TGTGCCACCAGACAGGGGGGGAATTCACCCCTCCACTTT
CATRQGGNSPLHF
>NA|TRBJ2-1|TRBV19|15|NA
TGTGCCAGTAGTATAAGAAGCGTGTCCTACAATGAGCAGTTCTTC
CASSIRSVSYNEQFF
>NA|TRBJ1-2|TRBV6-5|14|NA
TGTGCCAGCAGGGCAGGGATGTCAGACTATGGCTACACCTTC
CASRAGMSDYGYTF
>NA|TRBJ2-3|TRBV7-9|12|NA
TGTGCCAGCAGCGAGTACACAGATACGCAGTATTTT
CASSEYTDTQYF
>NA|TRBJ1-4|TRBV19|15|NA
TGTGCCAGCTCGAGTATAGATCCAACTAATGAAAAACTGTTTTTT
CASSSIDPTNEKLFF
>NA|TRBJ2-1|TRBV4-3|16|TRBD2
TGCGCCAGCAGCCAGGGACTAGCGGGGTACTACAATGAGCAGTTCTTC
CASSQGLAGYYNEQFF
>NA|TRBJ1-1|TRBV7-9|11|NA
TGTGCCAGCAGCACGGACAGAAAAGCTTTCTTT
CASSTDRKAFF
>NA|TRBJ2-7|TRBV12-3/TRBV12-4|12|NA
TGTGCCAGCAGTACAACTAGACACGAGCAGTACTTC
CASSTTRHEQYF
>few|TRBJ1-1|TRBV5-5|19|TRBD1
TGTGCCAGCAGCTTACGTGGACAGGGGGGCCGATCGAGGAACACTGAAGCTTTCTTT
CASSLRGQGGRSRNTEAFF
>NA|TRBJ1-6|TRBV2|15|NA
TGTGCCAGCAGTATCCGACAGAACAGCAATTCACCCCTCCACTTT
CASSIRQNSNSPLHF
>NA|TRBJ2-2|TRBV28|15|TRBD2
TGTGCCAGCAGTTGGGTAGCGGGAGTAACCGGGGAGCTGTTTTTT
CASSWVAGVTGELFF
>NA|TRBJ1-5|TRBV19|15|TRBD1
TGTGCCAGTAGCGACGGGACAGGGTTCGGTCAGCCCCAGCATTTT
CASSDGTGFGQPQHF
>NA|TRBJ2-1|TRBV13|14|NA
TGTGCCAGCAGCTTAGCAGGTCACTACAATGAGCAGTTCTTC
CASSLAGHYNEQFF
>NA|TRBJ1-2|TRBV3-1/TRBV3-2|12|NA
TGTGCCAGCAGCCAAGTGGAGCATGGCTACACCTTC
CASSQVEHGYTF
>once|TRBJ2-7|TRBV7-2|16|NA
TGTGCCAGCAGCTTAACGGCCACTTGGGCCTCCTACGAGCAGTACTTC
CASSLTATWASYEQYF
>NA|TRBJ2-5|TRBV19|15|NA
TGTGCCAGTAGTATTACGGGGTCAATCCAAGAGACCCAGTACTTC
CASSITGSIQETQYF
>NA|TRBJ2-1|TRBV2|14|NA
TGTGCCAGCAGTGAAAGTCAGACTCTCGATGAGCAGTTCTTC
CASSESQTLDEQFF
>NA|TRBJ1-1|TRBV3-1/TRBV3-2|14|NA
TGTGCCAGCAGCCAACCCCCGTTGAACACTGAAGCTTTCTTT
CASSQPPLNTEAFF
>NA|TRBJ2-1|TRBV15|15|TRBD2
TGTGCCACCAGCAGGGGGACTAGCTCCTACAATGAGCAGTTCTTC
CATSRGTSSYNEQFF
>NA|TRBJ2-7|TRBV11-2|15|TRBD2
TGTGCCAGCAGCTTAGATGTGGGACTAGTAGGCGAGCAGTACTTC
CASSLDVGLVGEQYF
>NA|TRBJ1-1|TRBV7-9|15|NA
TGTGCCAGCAGCTTATCCGGACAGCTGAACACTGAAGCTTTCTTT
CASSLSGQLNTEAFF
>NA|TRBJ1-4|TRBV6-2/TRBV6-3|15|NA
TGTGCCAGCAGTCCAACAGGGCTTGTAAGAGGAAAACTGTTTTTT
CASSPTGLVRGKLFF
>NA|TRBJ1-2|TRBV7-8|15|TRBD1
TGTGCCAGCAGCTTCGTTGGACAGGGCCGAGGTGGCTACACCTTC
CASSFVGQGRGGYTF
>NA|TRBJ1-1|TRBV2|13|TRBD1
TGTGCCTCAGGGGGACAGGCTCCTACTGAAGCTTTCTTT
CASGGQAPTEAFF
>NA|TRBJ2-6|TRBV7-9|13|NA
TGTGCCAGCAGCCTTGTAGGGGCCAACGTCCTGACTTTC
CASSLVGANVLTF
>NA|TRBJ1-6|TRBV6-5|15|NA
TGTGCCAGCAGCCCCGGGAGGGCTGGGGCTTCACCCCTCCACTTT
CASSPGRAGASPLHF
>NA|TRBJ2-2|TRBV3-1/TRBV3-2|14|TRBD1
TGTGCCAGCGGCTCCGGGACAGGGGGCGGGGAGCTGTTTTTT
CASGSGTGGGELFF
>NA|TRBJ1-3|TRBV9|13|NA
TGTGCCAGCAGCGTGGATGCGGCGAACACCATATATTTT
CASSVDAANTIYF